Below are 12 T cell receptor beta chains sequenced from a single sample in a study of shared clonotypes between healthy human individuals. Assay used: immunoSEQ multiplex PCR; TCRdb lists only in-frame clones, some missing. The sample lists a few million clones; approximately 94% were seen once. The sequenced sample was naive CD4+ T cells sorted from blood. Subset given: CD45RA+ positively selected. Source of these receptors: a man in his late teens or twenties in good health.

V and J are TRBV5-6 and TRBJ1-3, with TRBD1 identical over 8 bases. The V segment lost 4 bases and the J segment 0 bases; nucleotides outside the gene matches: 6. The CDR3 has 16 residues. Germline values: CDR1 SGHDT, CDR2 YYEEEE. The DNA for the CDR3 is TGTGCCAGCAGCCCCACCGGGACAGGCTCTGGAAACACCATATATTTT. It encodes CASSPTGTGSGNTIYF.

The J gene is TRBJ2-7, the V gene TRBV2; 13 bases are shared with TRBD2. The ends lost 3 bases at V and 9 bases at J; junction bases unmatched: 8. This CDR3 is 15 amino acids long. The V gene's germline CDR1 is SNHLY and CDR2 FYNNEI. The CDR3 DNA follows: TGTGCCAGCAGTGACCTGGGGACTAGCGGGATCGGGCAGTACTTC. It specifies CASSDLGTSGIGQYF. The entire variable domain, with the rest obtained from reference TRBV2 and TRBJ2-7, is as follows: EPEVTQTPSHQVTQMGQEVILRCVPISNHLYFYWYRQILGQKVEFLVSFYNNEISEKSEIFDDQFSVERPDGSNFTLKIRSTKLEDSAMYFCASSDLGTSGIGQYFGPGTRLTVT.

The V and J genes are TRBV11-3 and TRBJ2-5; TRBD1 matches at 7 bases. Germline values: CDR1 SGHNT, CDR2 YENEEA. The V gene end was trimmed by 5 bases and the J gene end by 4 bases; junction bases not matched to a gene: 4. CDR3 length: 13 residues. Written as DNA, the CDR3 is TGTGCCAGCAGCGAGACAGGGTTAGAGACCCAGTACTTC. This gives the protein CASSETGLETQYF.

As to this clone: Other DNA sequences in the sample encode the same CDR3. This chain uses TRBV11-3 with TRBJ2-1; no clear D gene. CDR3 length equals 15 residues. Germline V gene sequence: CDR1 SGHNT, CDR2 YENEEA. V lost 1 base and J lost 0, with 7 bases in between. The CDR3 DNA is TGTGCCAGCAGCTTAGGCCTGAGCTCCTACAATGAGCAGTTCTTC. It encodes CASSLGLSSYNEQFF. Variable domain in full (rest from reference TRBV11-3 and TRBJ2-1): EAGVVQSPRYKIIEKKQPVAFWCNPISGHNTLYWYLQNLGQGPELLIRYENEEAVDDSQLPKDRFSAERLKGVDSTLKIQPAELGDSAVYLCASSLGLSSYNEQFFGPGTRLTVL.

The genes are TRBV6-1 and TRBJ1-1; perhaps TRBD1 as D (5 bases). The CDR3 has 15 residues. Germline-derived CDR1 and CDR2 are MNHNS and SASEGT. V was cut by 6 bases and J by 4 bases, with 18 bases left in between. The CDR3 nucleotides are TGTGCCAGCAGCCAAAACGGGGCGCAGGGCACTGAAGCTTTCTTT. This sequence encodes CASSQNGAQGTEAFF.

This clone appeared a single time. The chain links TRBV27 to TRBJ2-7, with 11 bases lining up with TRBD1. Trimming at V came to 4 bases and at J to 1 base, leaving 9 bases not matched to a gene. The CDR3 sequence is 17 residues long. CDR1 and CDR2 (germline): MNHEY, SMNVEV (reference sequence). CDR3 amino acids: CASSSGQGVSLSYEQYF. DNA of the CDR3: TGTGCCAGCAGTTCGGGACAGGGGGTATCCCTTTCCTACGAGCAGTACTTC.

Written as DNA, the CDR3 is TGCGCCAGCAGCTTGGCCCAGGGGGCTCAGAACGAGCAGTACTTC. Its translation: CASSLAQGAQNEQYF. The chain employs TRBV5-1 and TRBJ2-7; 8 positions agree with TRBD1. The CDR3 totals 15 residues. The trim removed 0 bases at V and 5 bases at J, leaving 7 bases unmatched. Per the germline V gene, CDR1 is SGHRS and CDR2 is YFSETQ.

To note about this clone: Other DNA sequences of this sample code for an identical CDR3. This sequence joins TRBV5-1 and TRBJ2-2; tentative D call: TRBD1 (6 bases). Germline-derived CDR1 and CDR2 are SGHRS and YFSETQ. The ends were cut back, 0 bases at V and 4 bases at J, with 7 bases in the middle. The CDR3 runs 14 residues. CDR3 nucleotide sequence: TGCGCCAGCAGCTTGGACAGGGCCACCGGGGAGCTGTTTTTT. This codes for CASSLDRATGELFF.

The chain uses TRBV19 and TRBJ1-2; no definite D call. This CDR3 is 15 amino acids long. The germline gives CDR1 LNHDA, CDR2 SQIVND (reference sequence). V was pared by 5 bases and J by 2 bases, with 15 bases between. CDR3 bases: TGTGCCAGTAGTCCTCCCGACTTGGGCAACTATGGCTACACCTTC. Amino acids: CASSPPDLGNYGYTF. Using reference TRBV19 and TRBJ1-2 for the parts outside the CDR3, the full variable domain is DGGITQSPKYLFRKEGQNVTLSCEQNLNHDAMYWYRQDPGQGLRLIYYSQIVNDFQKGDIAEGYSVSREKKESFPLTVTSAQKNPTAFYLCASSPPDLGNYGYTFGSGTRLTVV.

The J gene is TRBJ2-3, the V gene TRBV18; D is uncertain. The CDR3 spans 14 residues. Looked up from germline, CDR1 is KGHSH and CDR2 is LQKENI. V was cut by 1 base and J by 4 bases, with 9 bases left in between. In DNA, the CDR3 is TGTGCCAGCTCACCACAGGGCTTGGCAGATACGCAGTATTTT. This codes for CASSPQGLADTQYF.

In regard to this clone: The same CDR3 arises from other DNA sequences in this sample as well. The chain has TRBV6-6 and TRBJ2-7, with 7 bases that match TRBD2. Trimming removed 0 bases from V and 1 base from J; junction bases left unmatched: 3. Germline V gene data show CDR1 as MNHNY and CDR2 as SVGAGI (reference sequence). The CDR3 extends over 15 amino acids. The CDR3 protein is CASSYSGGGSYEQYF. In nucleotides, the CDR3 is TGTGCCAGCAGTTACTCTGGCGGGGGATCCTACGAGCAGTACTTC.

The gene calls are TRBV6-5 and TRBJ2-7; 12 bases are a match to TRBD2. This CDR3 region has 15 residues. The J segment lost 5 bases and the V segment lost 2 bases, leaving 4 bases of the junction unmatched. In germline, CDR1 is MNHEY, CDR2 SVGAGI. CDR3 protein: CASSYLTSGGHEQYF. Here the CDR3 DNA reads TGTGCCAGCAGTTACCTCACTAGCGGGGGGCACGAGCAGTACTTC.